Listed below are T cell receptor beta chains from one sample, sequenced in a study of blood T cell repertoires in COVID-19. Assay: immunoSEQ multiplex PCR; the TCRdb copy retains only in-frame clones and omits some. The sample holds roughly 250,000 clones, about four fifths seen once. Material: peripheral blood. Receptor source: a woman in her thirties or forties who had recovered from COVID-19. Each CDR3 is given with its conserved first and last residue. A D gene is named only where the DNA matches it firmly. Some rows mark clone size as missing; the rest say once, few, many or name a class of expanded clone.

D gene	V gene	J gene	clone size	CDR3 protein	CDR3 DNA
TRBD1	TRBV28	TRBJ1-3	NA	CASRTTGAAGNTIYF	TGTGCCAGCAGGACCACAGGGGCAGCTGGAAACACCATATATTTT
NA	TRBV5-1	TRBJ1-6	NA	CASSFRQNYNSPLHF	TGCGCCAGCAGCTTTCGACAGAACTATAATTCACCCCTCCACTTT
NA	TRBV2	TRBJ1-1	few	CASRGEVLTEAFF	TGTGCCAGCAGAGGGGAGGTTTTAACTGAAGCTTTCTTT
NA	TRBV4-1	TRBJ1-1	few	CASSQGWEAFF	TGCGCCAGCAGCCAGGGCTGGGAAGCTTTCTTT
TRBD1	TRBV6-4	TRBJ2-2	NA	CASSEQGFSGELFF	TGTGCCAGCTCAGAACAGGGGTTCTCCGGGGAGCTGTTTTTT
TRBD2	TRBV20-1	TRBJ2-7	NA	CSASTLRGAREQYF	TGCAGTGCTAGTACATTGCGGGGGGCACGGGAGCAGTACTTC
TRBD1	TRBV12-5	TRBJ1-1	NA	CASGLVTGGRTEAFF	TGTGCTAGTGGTTTGGTGACAGGGGGCCGGACTGAAGCTTTCTTT
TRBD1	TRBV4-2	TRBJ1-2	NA	CASSPLGQVYGYTF	TGTGCCAGCAGCCCCCTGGGACAGGTTTATGGCTACACCTTC
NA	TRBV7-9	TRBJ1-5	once	CASSQQGVGNQPQHF	TGTGCCAGCAGCCAACAGGGTGTGGGTAATCAGCCCCAGCATTTT
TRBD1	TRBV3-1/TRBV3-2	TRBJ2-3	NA	CASSQDLSGTGKYATQYF	TGTGCCAGCAGCCAAGACCTATCCGGGACAGGGAAATATGCTACGCAGTATTTT
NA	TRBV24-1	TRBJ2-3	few	CATSDTGVTDTQYF	TGTGCCACCAGTGACACAGGAGTCACAGATACGCAGTATTTT
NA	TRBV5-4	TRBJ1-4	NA	CASSSRGGNNEKLFF	TGTGCCAGCAGCTCCAGAGGGGGTAATAATGAAAAACTGTTTTTT
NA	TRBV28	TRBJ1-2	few	CASSFRSLGYTF	TGTGCCAGCAGTTTCCGCAGTTTAGGCTACACCTTC
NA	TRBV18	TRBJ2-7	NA	CASSPPQDIYEQYF	TGTGCCAGCTCACCACCGCAGGACATATACGAGCAGTACTTC
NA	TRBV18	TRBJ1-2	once	CASSPLTGTNYGYTF	TGTGCCAGCTCACCATTAACAGGAACTAACTATGGCTACACCTTC
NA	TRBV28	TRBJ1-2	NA	CASSLPPWGGGGNYGYTF	TGTGCCAGCAGTCTCCCGCCATGGGGGGGCGGGGGTAACTATGGCTACACCTTC
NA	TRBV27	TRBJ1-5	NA	CASSLIGGFNQPQHF	TGTGCCAGCAGTTTAATTGGGGGGTTTAATCAGCCCCAGCATTTT
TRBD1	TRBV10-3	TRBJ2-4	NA	CAISESFPGTGGRGNIQYF	TGTGCCATCAGTGAGTCTTTTCCAGGAACAGGGGGTCGCGGGAACATTCAGTACTTC
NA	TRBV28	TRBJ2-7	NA	CASSSPVTGEQYF	TGTGCCAGCAGTTCGCCGGTGACGGGCGAGCAGTACTTC
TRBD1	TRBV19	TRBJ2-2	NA	CASSPRDSHTGELFF	TGTGCCAGTAGTCCTCGGGACAGTCACACCGGGGAGCTGTTTTTT
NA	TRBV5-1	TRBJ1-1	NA	CASSLAPGSQGRAFF	TGCGCCAGCAGCTTGGCCCCCGGGTCACAGGGTCGTGCTTTCTTT
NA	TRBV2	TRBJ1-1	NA	CASSREGTEAFF	TGTGCCAGCAGTCGAGAGGGCACTGAAGCTTTCTTT
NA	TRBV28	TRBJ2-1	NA	CASHQYNEQFF	TGTGCCAGCCACCAGTACAATGAGCAGTTCTTC
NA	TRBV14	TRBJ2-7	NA	CASSQDRYEQYF	TGTGCCAGCAGCCAAGATCGCTACGAGCAGTACTTC
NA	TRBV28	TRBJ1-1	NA	CASSLGGGTEAFF	TGTGCCAGCAGTTTGGGGGGAGGCACTGAAGCTTTCTTT
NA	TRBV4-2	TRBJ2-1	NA	CASSPGGDEQFF	TGTGCCAGCAGCCCCGGCGGGGATGAGCAGTTCTTC
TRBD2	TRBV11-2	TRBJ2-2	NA	CASSPRTSGGIGELFF	TGTGCCAGCAGCCCAAGGACTAGCGGGGGGATCGGGGAGCTGTTTTTT
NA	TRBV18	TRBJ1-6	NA	CASAGGVNSPLHF	TGTGCCAGCGCGGGCGGGGTTAATTCACCCCTCCACTTT
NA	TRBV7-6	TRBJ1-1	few	CASSLGRLTTEAFF	TGTGCCAGCAGTCTGGGGCGTTTAACCACTGAAGCTTTCTTT
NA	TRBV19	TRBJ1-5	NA	CASRGGGQSYYSNQPQHF	TGTGCCAGTAGGGGTGGAGGGCAGAGCTATTATAGCAATCAGCCCCAGCATTTT
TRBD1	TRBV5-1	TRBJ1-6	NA	CASSPGTGVSPLHF	TGCGCCAGCAGCCCCGGGACAGGGGTTTCACCCCTCCACTTT
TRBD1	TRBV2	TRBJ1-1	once	CASRILGGAETEAFF	TGTGCCAGCAGAATTTTAGGGGGCGCGGAGACTGAAGCTTTCTTT
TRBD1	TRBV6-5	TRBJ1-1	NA	CASTPTGVGNTEAFF	TGTGCCAGCACTCCTACAGGGGTCGGAAACACTGAAGCTTTCTTT
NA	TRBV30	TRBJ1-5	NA	CAWSVLESNQPQHF	TGTGCCTGGAGTGTCCTGGAGAGCAATCAGCCCCAGCATTTT
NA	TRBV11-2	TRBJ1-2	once	CASSPLRGKGYTF	TGTGCCAGCAGCCCCTTAAGGGGGAAGGGCTACACCTTC
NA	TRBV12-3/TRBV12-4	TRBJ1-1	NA	CASSSGVTEAFF	TGTGCCAGCAGCTCGGGTGTCACTGAAGCTTTCTTT
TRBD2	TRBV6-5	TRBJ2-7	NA	CASSTALAVEQYF	TGTGCCAGCAGTACAGCCCTAGCGGTCGAGCAGTACTTC
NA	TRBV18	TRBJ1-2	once	CASSPTTGQSGYYGYTF	TGTGCCAGCTCGCCAACGACCGGACAGTCCGGGTACTATGGCTACACCTTC
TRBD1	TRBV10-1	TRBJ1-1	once	CASSNRTGSTEAFF	TGCGCCAGCAGTAACAGGACAGGGAGCACTGAAGCTTTCTTT
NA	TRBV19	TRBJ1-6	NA	CASSILGHTSNSPLHF	TGTGCCAGTAGTATATTGGGACACACTTCGAATTCACCCCTCCACTTT
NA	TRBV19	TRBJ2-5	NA	CASSMDSGVQETQYF	TGTGCCAGTAGTATGGACAGCGGTGTCCAAGAGACCCAGTACTTC
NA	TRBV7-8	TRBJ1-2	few	CASSLYGGNGYTF	TGTGCCAGCAGCTTATACGGAGGAAATGGCTACACCTTC
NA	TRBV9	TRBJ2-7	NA	CASSAVGGAVSEQYF	TGTGCCAGCAGCGCCGTGGGCGGGGCGGTTAGCGAGCAGTACTTC
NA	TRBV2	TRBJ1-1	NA	CASSVGQNTEAFF	TGTGCCAGCAGTGTTGGGCAAAACACTGAAGCTTTCTTT